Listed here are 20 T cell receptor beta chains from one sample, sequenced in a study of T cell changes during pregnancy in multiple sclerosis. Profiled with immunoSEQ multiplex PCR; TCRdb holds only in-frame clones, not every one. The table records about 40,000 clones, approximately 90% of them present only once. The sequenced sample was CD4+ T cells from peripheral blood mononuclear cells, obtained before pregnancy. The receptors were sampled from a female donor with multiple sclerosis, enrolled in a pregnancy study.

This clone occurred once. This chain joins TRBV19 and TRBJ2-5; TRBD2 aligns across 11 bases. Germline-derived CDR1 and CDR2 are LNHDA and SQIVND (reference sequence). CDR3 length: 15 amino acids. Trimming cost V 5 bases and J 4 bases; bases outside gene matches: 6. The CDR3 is CASSVPSGRSETQYF. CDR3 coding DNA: TGTGCCAGTAGTGTTCCTAGCGGGAGGTCAGAGACCCAGTACTTC.

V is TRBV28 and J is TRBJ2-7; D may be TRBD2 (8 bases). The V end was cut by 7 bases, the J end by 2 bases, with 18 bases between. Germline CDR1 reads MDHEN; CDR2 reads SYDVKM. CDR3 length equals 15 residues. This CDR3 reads CASIRGGDRAYEQYF. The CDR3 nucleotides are TGTGCCAGCATCCGGGGGGGGGACAGAGCCTACGAGCAGTACTTC.

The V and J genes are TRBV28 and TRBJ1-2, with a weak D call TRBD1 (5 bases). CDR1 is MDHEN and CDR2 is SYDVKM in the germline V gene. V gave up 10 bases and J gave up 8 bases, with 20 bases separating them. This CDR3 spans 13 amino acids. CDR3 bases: TGTGCCATATTAGGGCATAATTGGGGCGGCTACACCTTC. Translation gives CAILGHNWGGYTF.

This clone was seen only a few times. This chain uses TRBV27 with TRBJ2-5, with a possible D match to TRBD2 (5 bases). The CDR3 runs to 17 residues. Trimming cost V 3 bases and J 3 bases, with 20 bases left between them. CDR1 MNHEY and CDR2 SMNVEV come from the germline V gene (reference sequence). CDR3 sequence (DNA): TGTGCCAGCAGTTTTTTTTTGCCCGAACGGGGTGAAGAGACCCAGTACTTC. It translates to CASSFFLPERGEETQYF.

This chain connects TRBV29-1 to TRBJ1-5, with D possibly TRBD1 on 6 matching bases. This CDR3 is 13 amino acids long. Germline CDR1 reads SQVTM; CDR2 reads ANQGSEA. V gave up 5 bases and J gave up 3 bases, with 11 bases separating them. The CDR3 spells CSVQQGPNQPQHF. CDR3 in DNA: TGCAGCGTTCAACAGGGCCCCAATCAGCCCCAGCATTTT.

CDR3 protein: CASPSTGLDTQYF. In DNA form, the CDR3 reads TGTGCCAGCCCATCGACAGGCTTGGATACGCAGTATTTT. The J gene is TRBJ2-3, the V gene TRBV6-6, with D perhaps TRBD1 (6 bases). The V end lost 8 bases, the J end lost 6 bases, and 15 bases lay between the germline ends. This CDR3 is 13 amino acids long. Germline lookup yields CDR1 MNHNY and CDR2 SVGAGI (reference sequence).

The CDR3 loop reads CASKEAVYNEQFF. DNA of the CDR3: TGTGCCAGCAAAGAAGCGGTCTACAATGAGCAGTTCTTC. The chain carries TRBV6-6 and TRBJ2-1; possibly TRBD2 for D (5 bases). The germline V gene has CDR1 MNHNY and CDR2 SVGAGI (reference sequence). The CDR3 is 13 amino acids. V lost 7 bases to trimming and J lost 3 bases, with 10 bases between them.

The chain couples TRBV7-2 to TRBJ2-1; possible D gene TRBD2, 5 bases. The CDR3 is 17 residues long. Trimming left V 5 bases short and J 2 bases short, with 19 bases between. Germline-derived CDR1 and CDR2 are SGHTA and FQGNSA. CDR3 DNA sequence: TGTGCCAGCAGCCTAAAGCCGGCGGGCGGAACCTACAATGAGCAGTTCTTC. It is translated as CASSLKPAGGTYNEQFF.

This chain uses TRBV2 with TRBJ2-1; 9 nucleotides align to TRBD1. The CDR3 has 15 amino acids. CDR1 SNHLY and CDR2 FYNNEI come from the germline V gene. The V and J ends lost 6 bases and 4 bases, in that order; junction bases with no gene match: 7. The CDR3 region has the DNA TGTGCCAGCAGGACGGGACAGGGCTCTTACAATGAGCAGTTCTTC. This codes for CASRTGQGSYNEQFF.

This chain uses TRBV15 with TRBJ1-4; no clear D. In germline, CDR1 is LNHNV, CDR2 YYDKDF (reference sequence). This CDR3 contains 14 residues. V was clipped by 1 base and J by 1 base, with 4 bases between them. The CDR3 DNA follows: TGTGCCACCAGCAGAGCGGGAACTAATGAAAAACTGTTTTTT. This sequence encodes CATSRAGTNEKLFF.

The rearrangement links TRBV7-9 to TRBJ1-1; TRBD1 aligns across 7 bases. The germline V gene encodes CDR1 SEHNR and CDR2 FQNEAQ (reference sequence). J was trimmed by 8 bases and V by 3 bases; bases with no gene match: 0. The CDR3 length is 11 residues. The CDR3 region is CASSLDREAFF. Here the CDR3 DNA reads TGTGCCAGCAGCTTGGACAGGGAAGCTTTCTTT.

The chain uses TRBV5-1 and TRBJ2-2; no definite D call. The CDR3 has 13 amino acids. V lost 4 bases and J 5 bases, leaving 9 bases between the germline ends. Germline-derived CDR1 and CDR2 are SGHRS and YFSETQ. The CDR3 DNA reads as TGCGCCAGCAGCACGACCGGGACCGGGGAGCTGTTTTTT. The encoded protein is CASSTTGTGELFF.

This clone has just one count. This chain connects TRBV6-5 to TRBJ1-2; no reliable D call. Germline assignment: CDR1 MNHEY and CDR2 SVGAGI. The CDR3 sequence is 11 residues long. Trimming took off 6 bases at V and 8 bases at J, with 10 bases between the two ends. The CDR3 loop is CASRDSRGYTF. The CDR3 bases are TGTGCCAGCAGAGATTCTCGGGGCTACACCTTC.

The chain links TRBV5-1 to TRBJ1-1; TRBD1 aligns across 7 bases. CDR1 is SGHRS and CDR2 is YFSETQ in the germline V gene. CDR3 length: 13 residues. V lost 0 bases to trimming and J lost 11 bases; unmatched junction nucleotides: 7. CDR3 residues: CASSLVGGGTAFF. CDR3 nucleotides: TGCGCCAGCAGCTTGGTAGGGGGCGGAACGGCTTTCTTT.

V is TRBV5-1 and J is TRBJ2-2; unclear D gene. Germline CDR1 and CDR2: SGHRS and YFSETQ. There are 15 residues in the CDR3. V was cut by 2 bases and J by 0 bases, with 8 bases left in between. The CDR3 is CASSLKNSNTGELFF. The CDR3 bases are TGCGCCAGCAGCTTAAAAAACTCGAACACCGGGGAGCTGTTTTTT.

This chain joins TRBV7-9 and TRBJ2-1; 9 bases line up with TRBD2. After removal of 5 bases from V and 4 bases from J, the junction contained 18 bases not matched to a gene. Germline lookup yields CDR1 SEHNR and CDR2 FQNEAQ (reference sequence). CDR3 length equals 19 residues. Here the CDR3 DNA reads TGTGCCAGCAGCCCATTTATGGCAGTAGCGGGAGTGGGGTACAATGAGCAGTTCTTC. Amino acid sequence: CASSPFMAVAGVGYNEQFF.

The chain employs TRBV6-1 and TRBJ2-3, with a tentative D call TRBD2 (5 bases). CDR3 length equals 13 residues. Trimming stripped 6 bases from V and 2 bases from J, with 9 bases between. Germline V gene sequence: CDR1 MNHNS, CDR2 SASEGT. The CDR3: CASSRTFTDTQYF. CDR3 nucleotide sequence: TGTGCCAGCAGCCGGACTTTCACAGATACGCAGTATTTT.

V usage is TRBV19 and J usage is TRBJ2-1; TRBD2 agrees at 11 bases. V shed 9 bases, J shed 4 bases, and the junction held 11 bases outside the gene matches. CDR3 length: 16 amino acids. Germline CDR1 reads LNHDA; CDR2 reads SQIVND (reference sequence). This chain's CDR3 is CASTPRTSGLYNEQFF. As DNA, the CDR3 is TGTGCCAGCACTCCTCGGACTAGCGGGTTATACAATGAGCAGTTCTTC.

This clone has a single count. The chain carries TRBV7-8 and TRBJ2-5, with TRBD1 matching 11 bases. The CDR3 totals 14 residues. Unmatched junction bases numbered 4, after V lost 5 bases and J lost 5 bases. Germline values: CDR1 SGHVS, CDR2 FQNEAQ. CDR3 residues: CASSRGQGAETQYF. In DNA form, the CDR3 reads TGTGCCAGCAGCCGAGGACAGGGGGCGGAGACCCAGTACTTC.

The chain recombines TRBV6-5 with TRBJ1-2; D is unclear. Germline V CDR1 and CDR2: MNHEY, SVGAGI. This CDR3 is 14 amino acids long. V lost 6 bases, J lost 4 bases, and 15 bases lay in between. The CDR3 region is CASRHPSEGYGYTF. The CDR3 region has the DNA TGTGCCAGCAGACACCCATCCGAGGGCTATGGCTACACCTTC.